A selection of T cell receptor beta chains follows, all from one sample in a study of T-cell reconstitution after alpha-beta-depleted transplantation in children. MiXCR was run by TCRdb on the PCR reads, yielding one entry per CDR3 protein. The sample comprises 350,000 to 500,000 distinct CDR3 sequences, about 40% of which are singletons, and roughly 27% rests with the top ten. Sequenced material: PBMCs, taken before TCRalphabeta/CD19-depleted stem cell transplant. The receptors here all came from a girl aged 2-9 years with aplastic anemia, due to receive a stem cell transplant. The CDR3 runs from the conserved cysteine through the conserved F or W. A D gene is named only where the DNA matches it firmly. The size entry is marked missing in some rows and otherwise reads once, few, many or a size class.

V	J	D	size	DNA	CDR3
TRBV27	TRBJ2-2	TRBD1	many	TGTGCCAGCAGTTTTGACAGGGGGCGGAGCACCGGGGAGCTGTTTTTT	CASSFDRGRSTGELFF
TRBV28	TRBJ2-7	TRBD1	-	TGTGCCACCATGGGACAGGGGCCCTACGAGCAGTACTTC	CATMGQGPYEQYF
TRBV7-9	TRBJ2-5	-	-	TGTGCCAGCAGCTTAGGTCACTCACAAGAGACCCAGTACTTC	CASSLGHSQETQYF
TRBV28	TRBJ1-2	-	few	TGTGCCAGCAGTCCCCTTTCGGGACGGATCTATGGCTACACCTTC	CASSPLSGRIYGYTF
TRBV20-1	TRBJ2-3	-	many	TGCAGTGCTAGTGTGCGCGATCTCACAGATACGCAGTATTTT	CSASVRDLTDTQYF
TRBV20-1	TRBJ2-7	-	-	TGCAGTGCTACCATAGCGCCCAGTACCTACGAGCAGTACTTC	CSATIAPSTYEQYF
TRBV7-7	TRBJ2-1	TRBD2	few	TGTGCCAGCAGCCCTCGGATTAGCGGGAGAGTTAGTGAGCAGTTCTTC	CASSPRISGRVSEQFF
TRBV28	TRBJ1-2	TRBD1	-	TGTGCCAGCAGTCGCCTGACAGGGAAGGATGGCTACACCTTC	CASSRLTGKDGYTF
TRBV18	TRBJ2-5	-	-	TGTGCCAGCTCGCCCCAGGGAGATCTCGAGACCCAGTACTTC	CASSPQGDLETQYF
TRBV27	TRBJ2-3	-	-	TGTGCCAGCAGTTTATGGAGATGGGGCGAAACAGATACGCAGTATTTT	CASSLWRWGETDTQYF
TRBV6-1	TRBJ2-7	-	-	TGTGCCAGCAGTCTTGACTCCTTTTCCCCCTACGAGCAGTACTTC	CASSLDSFSPYEQYF
TRBV29-1	TRBJ1-2	-	few	TGCAGCGTTGAATTTCGTCAGGGACGAGATGGCTACACCTTC	CSVEFRQGRDGYTF
TRBV12-3/TRBV12-4	TRBJ2-7	TRBD1	-	TGTGCCAGCAGGGGACAGGGGTGGAGCGAGCAGTACTTC	CASRGQGWSEQYF
TRBV7-9	TRBJ2-1	-	few	TGTGCCAGCAGACCGCCCCGGGGGAGTGAGCAGTTCTTC	CASRPPRGSEQFF
TRBV20-1	TRBJ1-1	-	-	TGCAGTGCGGACCGCGGCACTGAAGCTTTCTTT	CSADRGTEAFF
TRBV10-3	TRBJ2-7	TRBD2	-	TGTGCCATCAGTCCTAGCGGGAGTAGGTCCTACGAGCAGTACTTC	CAISPSGSRSYEQYF
TRBV15	TRBJ1-3	-	-	TGTGCCACCAGCAGGGCACAGGGCTTAGGAAACACCATATATTTT	CATSRAQGLGNTIYF
TRBV20-1	TRBJ2-6	-	once	TGCAGTGCTACCTCCACAAGGGCTGGGGCCAACGTCCTGACTTTC	CSATSTRAGANVLTF
TRBV5-1	TRBJ1-1	-	-	TGCGCCAGCAGCTTGACCAGGGGCGGGACTGAAGCTTTCTTT	CASSLTRGGTEAFF
TRBV29-1	TRBJ1-2	-	many	TGCAGCGTTGAAGAACGAGTTGATAGCTATGGCTACACCTTC	CSVEERVDSYGYTF
TRBV7-9	TRBJ2-7	-	once	TGTGCCAGCAGCTTAGCGGAGGCCCCCGGGGGCTGGCAGTACTTC	CASSLAEAPGGWQYF
TRBV12-3/TRBV12-4	TRBJ2-3	-	-	TGTGCCAGCAGAGTTGATGGTACGCAGTATTTT	CASRVDGTQYF
TRBV15	TRBJ2-5	-	-	TGTGCCACCAGCAGAGTTGGATACCAAGAGACCCAGTACTTC	CATSRVGYQETQYF
TRBV30	TRBJ2-1	-	-	TGTGCCTGGAGTCTACAGGGCGGCAATGAGCAGTTCTTC	CAWSLQGGNEQFF
TRBV28	TRBJ2-7	-	few	TGTGCCAGCGGTTCTCAGGGTCAGGTCAAACGTCACGAGCAGTACTTC	CASGSQGQVKRHEQYF
TRBV2	TRBJ2-7	-	-	TGTGCCAGCCCCAGGAGAGACCGCCCCTACGAGCAGTACTTC	CASPRRDRPYEQYF
TRBV12-3/TRBV12-4	TRBJ1-2	TRBD1	many	TGTGCCAGCAGGTTTACAGGGGGTGGCAACTATGGCTACACCTTC	CASRFTGGGNYGYTF
TRBV6-5	TRBJ2-5	TRBD2	many	TGTGCCAGCAGTTACCGGCTAGCGGCTCAAGAGACCCAGTACTTC	CASSYRLAAQETQYF
TRBV9	TRBJ2-7	-	many	TGTGCCAGCAGCGCCCGGGACGGACCCTACGAGCAGTACTTC	CASSARDGPYEQYF
TRBV28	TRBJ1-2	-	-	TGTGCCAGCAGGTTCCCCGAGGGCGCTGGCTACACCTTC	CASRFPEGAGYTF
TRBV7-6	TRBJ1-3	-	-	TGTGCCAGCAGCCGTGAACCGGGGCTAAGAGGAAACACCATATATTTT	CASSREPGLRGNTIYF
TRBV4-1	TRBJ2-5	TRBD1	-	TGCGCCAGCAGCCAAGACGGCCGCCGGGACAGGGACCAAGAGACCCAGTACTTC	CASSQDGRRDRDQETQYF
TRBV14	TRBJ2-3	-	once	TGTGCCAGCAGCCATGGGGGACTTCCCACAGATACGCAGTATTTT	CASSHGGLPTDTQYF
TRBV28	TRBJ2-1	-	-	TGTGCCAGCAGCCGATCCAGAATAGGATATGAGCAGTTCTTC	CASSRSRIGYEQFF
TRBV7-2	TRBJ2-2	TRBD2	-	TGTGCCAGCTCGCCTAGCGGGGGGGCCGGGGAGCTGTTTTTT	CASSPSGGAGELFF
TRBV12-3/TRBV12-4	TRBJ2-7	TRBD1	-	TGTGCCAGCAGTCCGTGGACAGGGGGCGCCCCCTACGAGCAGTACTTC	CASSPWTGGAPYEQYF
TRBV10-3	TRBJ2-2	TRBD2	few	TGTGCCACGACCGGGACTAGCTCCCCCGGGGAGCTGTTTTTT	CATTGTSSPGELFF
TRBV7-6	TRBJ2-3	-	-	TGTGCCAGCAGCGCTCGCGGGCAGACACAGCATACGCAGTATTTT	CASSARGQTQHTQYF
TRBV12-3/TRBV12-4	TRBJ2-7	TRBD1	many	TGTGCCAGCAGTTTAGCCATGGGACAGGGAATCTACGAGCAGTACTTC	CASSLAMGQGIYEQYF
TRBV7-2	TRBJ2-7	-	-	TGTGCCAGCAGCTTAAGCTACCAGGAATTCTACGAGCAGTACTTC	CASSLSYQEFYEQYF
TRBV6-1	TRBJ2-1	TRBD2	few	TGTGCCAGCAGTCCGACGGGACTACATACCTACAATGAGCAGTTCTTC	CASSPTGLHTYNEQFF
TRBV7-6	TRBJ2-3	-	few	TGTGCCAGCAGCTTAGCGATCTCTAGCGGCACAGATACGCAGTATTTT	CASSLAISSGTDTQYF
TRBV12-3/TRBV12-4	TRBJ2-5	-	-	TGTGCCAGCAGTCCCGGGACGAAAAGGCCCTCAGAGACCCAGTACTTC	CASSPGTKRPSETQYF
TRBV20-1	TRBJ2-5	TRBD1	few	TGCAGTGCCCCCGAGGGACAGGGTCAAGAGACCCAGTACTTC	CSAPEGQGQETQYF
TRBV20-1	TRBJ2-1	TRBD2	-	TGCAGTGCTTCTACTAGCGGGAGCTCTGATGAGCAGTTCTTC	CSASTSGSSDEQFF
TRBV5-1	TRBJ2-1	TRBD2	many	TGCGCCAGCAGCTTGGCGCGGTTGTGGCTAGCGGGAGGTTCGACCGGGGATGAGCAGTTCTTC	CASSLARLWLAGGSTGDEQFF